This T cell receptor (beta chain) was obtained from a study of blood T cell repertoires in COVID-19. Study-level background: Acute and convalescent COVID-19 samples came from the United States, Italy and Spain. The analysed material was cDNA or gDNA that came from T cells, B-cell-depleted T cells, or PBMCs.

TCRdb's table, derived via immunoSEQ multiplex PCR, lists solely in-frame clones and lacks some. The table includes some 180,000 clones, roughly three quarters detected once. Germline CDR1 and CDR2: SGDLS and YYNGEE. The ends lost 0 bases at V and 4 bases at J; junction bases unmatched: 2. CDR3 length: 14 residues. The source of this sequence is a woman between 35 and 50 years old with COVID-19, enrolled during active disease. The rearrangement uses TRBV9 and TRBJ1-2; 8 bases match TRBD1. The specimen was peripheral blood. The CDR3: CASSVGQGTYGYTF. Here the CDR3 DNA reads TGTGCCAGCAGCGTAGGACAGGGGACCTATGGCTACACCTTC.